This note documents a single T cell receptor beta chain sequence. The protocol was immunoSEQ multiplex PCR, while the TCRdb copy is restricted to in-frame clones and leaves out a portion. The sample has around 97,000 clones, nearly 90% seen once; the top ten hold around 3.3%. This sample is part of a study of blood T cell repertoires in COVID-19. The receptor was isolated from a man aged 50 or older in a cohort sampled during active COVID-19. The specimen sequenced was peripheral blood.

The CDR3 DNA reads TGTGCCAGCAGTGAAATCCAGGGACTTTATGGCTACACCTTC. Translation gives CASSEIQGLYGYTF. V usage is TRBV2 and J usage is TRBJ1-2; possibly TRBD1 for D (5 bases). V dropped 2 bases and J dropped 5 bases, with 12 bases sitting between them. CDR1 and CDR2 (germline): SNHLY, FYNNEI. CDR3 length: 14 residues.